Described below is a single TCR beta chain sequence and its context. The CDR3 extends over 15 amino acids. The ends lost 4 bases at V and 6 bases at J; junction bases unmatched: 8. CDR1 and CDR2 (germline): SGHRS, YFSETQ. TCRdb recomputed calls from the RT-PCR reads with MiXCR, one row per CDR3 protein. Seen here are roughly 760,000 distinct CDR3 sequences, approximately 21% observed once, and the top ten hold about 9.4%. This specimen belongs to a study of response to subunit inactivated influenza vaccine. Sequences were derived from PBMCs from blood, sampled 5 days after vaccination. The TCR was taken from a man over 45 who received an inactivated influenza vaccine. The gene calls are TRBV5-1 and TRBJ2-1, with TRBD2 matching over 9 bases. The CDR3 protein is CASSPRVAGANEQFF. CDR3 sequence (DNA): TGCGCCAGCAGCCCGAGGGTAGCGGGGGCCAATGAGCAGTTCTTC. Drawing the rest from reference TRBV5-1 and TRBJ2-1, the complete variable domain is KAGVTQTPRYLIKTRGQQVTLSCSPISGHRSVSWYQQTPGQGLQFLFEYFSETQRNKGNFPGRFSGRQFSNSRSEMNVSTLELGDSALYLCASSPRVAGANEQFFGPGTRLTVL.